The 7 T cell receptor beta chains below all came from one sample that was sequenced in a study of cytomegalovirus exposure and HLA in healthy donors. 60 Vbeta and 13 Jbeta primers were used in PCR. Libraries were prepared by immunoSEQ multiplex PCR; TCRdb keeps only in-frame clonotypes and omits some of them. The data hold 100,000 to 150,000 clones, with under 85% observed a single time. The sample taken for sequencing was PBMCs. Receptor source: a woman between 45 and 60 years old in good health and CMV-seropositive.

The sample holds one count of this clone. The rearrangement joins TRBV2 to TRBJ1-1; 10 positions match TRBD1. V was pared by 10 bases and J by 0 bases, with 5 bases of the junction left unmatched. The CDR3 consists of 14 residues. Germline V gives CDR1 SNHLY, CDR2 FYNNEI. The CDR3: CANDRGRVNTEAFF. CDR3 sequence (DNA): TGTGCCAACGACAGGGGGCGAGTGAACACTGAAGCTTTCTTT.

The V call is TRBV12-5, the J call TRBJ2-3, with TRBD1 matching 8 bases. The ends lost 1 base at V and 3 bases at J; junction bases unmatched: 3. Looked up from germline, CDR1 is LGHNT and CDR2 is FRNRAP. The CDR3 totals 15 residues. CDR3 in amino acids: CASGLDQGATDTQYF. CDR3 DNA sequence: TGTGCTAGTGGTTTGGACCAGGGGGCGACAGATACGCAGTATTTT.

The chain is built from TRBV29-1 and TRBJ2-7; 7 bases map to TRBD1. This CDR3 region has 12 residues. Germline V gives CDR1 SQVTM, CDR2 ANQGSEA. V lost 7 bases and J lost 3; bases outside the gene matches: 6. CDR3 DNA: TGCAGCGCCCGGGACAGTAACTACGAGCAGTACTTC. Amino acids: CSARDSNYEQYF.

This clone was detected only once. The rearrangement uses TRBV7-2 and TRBJ1-2; TRBD1 aligns across 7 bases. After removal of 4 bases from V and 7 bases from J, the junction contained 9 bases not matched to a gene. Germline V gene sequence: CDR1 SGHTA, CDR2 FQGNSA. CDR3 length equals 14 residues. CDR3 nucleotide sequence: TGTGCCAGCAGCTCCGCCGGGACAGCAGGTGGCTACACCTTC. Amino acids: CASSSAGTAGGYTF.

This chain links TRBV6-5 with TRBJ1-1; D not certain. Looked up from germline, CDR1 is MNHEY and CDR2 is SVGAGI. The CDR3 is made up of 11 amino acids. V lost 6 bases and J 6 bases, leaving 8 bases between the germline ends. Here the CDR3 reads CASSRDSEAFF. For the CDR3, the DNA is TGTGCCAGCAGCCGCGATTCTGAAGCTTTCTTT.

The chain couples TRBV5-4 to TRBJ2-4; possible D gene TRBD1, 8 bases. With 4 bases removed from V and 9 bases from J, the gap between germline ends came to 17 bases. CDR3 size: 14 residues. Germline-derived CDR1 and CDR2 are SGHNT and YYREEE (reference sequence). Written as DNA, the CDR3 is TGTGCCAGCAGCGTACAGGGGGGGGGCGGCATTCAGTACTTC. It codes for CASSVQGGGGIQYF.

V gene TRBV6-1 combines with J gene TRBJ2-3; D not certain. There are 15 residues in the CDR3. Germline loops: CDR1 MNHNS, CDR2 SASEGT. Between the trimmed V and J ends, which lost 1 base and 1 base, there was a span of 9 bases. CDR3 protein: CASSEEVTGTDTQYF. As DNA, the CDR3 is TGTGCCAGCAGTGAAGAAGTTACGGGCACAGATACGCAGTATTTT.